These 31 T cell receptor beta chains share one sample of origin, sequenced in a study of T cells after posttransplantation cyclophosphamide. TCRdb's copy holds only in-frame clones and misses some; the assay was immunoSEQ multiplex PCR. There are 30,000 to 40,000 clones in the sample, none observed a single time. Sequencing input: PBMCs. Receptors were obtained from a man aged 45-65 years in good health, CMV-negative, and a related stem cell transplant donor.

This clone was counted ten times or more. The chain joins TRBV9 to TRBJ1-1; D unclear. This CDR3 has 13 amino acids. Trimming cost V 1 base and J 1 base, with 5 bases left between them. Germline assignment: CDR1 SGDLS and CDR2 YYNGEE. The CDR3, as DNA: TGTGCCAGCAGCGTAAGCCCGAACACTGAAGCTTTCTTT. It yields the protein CASSVSPNTEAFF.

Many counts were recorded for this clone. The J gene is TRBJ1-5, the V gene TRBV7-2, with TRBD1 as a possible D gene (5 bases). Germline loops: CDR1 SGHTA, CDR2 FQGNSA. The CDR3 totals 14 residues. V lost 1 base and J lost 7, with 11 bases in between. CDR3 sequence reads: CASSLGAGNQPQHF. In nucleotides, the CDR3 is TGTGCCAGCAGCTTAGGGGCAGGGAACCAGCCCCAGCATTTT.

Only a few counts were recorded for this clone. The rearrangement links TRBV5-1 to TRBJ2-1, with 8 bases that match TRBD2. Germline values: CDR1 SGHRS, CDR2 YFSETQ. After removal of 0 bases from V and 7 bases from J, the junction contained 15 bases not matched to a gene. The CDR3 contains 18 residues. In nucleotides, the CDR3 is TGCGCCAGCAGCTTGGGGCGGTCGGCTAGCGGGTTCGGTAATGAGCAGTTCTTC. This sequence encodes CASSLGRSASGFGNEQFF. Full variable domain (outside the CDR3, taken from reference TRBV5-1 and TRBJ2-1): KAGVTQTPRYLIKTRGQQVTLSCSPISGHRSVSWYQQTPGQGLQFLFEYFSETQRNKGNFPGRFSGRQFSNSRSEMNVSTLELGDSALYLCASSLGRSASGFGNEQFFGPGTRLTVL.

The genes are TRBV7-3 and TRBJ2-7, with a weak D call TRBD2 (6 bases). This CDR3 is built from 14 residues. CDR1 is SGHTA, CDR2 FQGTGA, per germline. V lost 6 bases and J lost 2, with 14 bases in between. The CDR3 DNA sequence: TGTGCCAGCAGGAACCCCGGGGGAACCTACGAGCAGTACTTC. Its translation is CASRNPGGTYEQYF.

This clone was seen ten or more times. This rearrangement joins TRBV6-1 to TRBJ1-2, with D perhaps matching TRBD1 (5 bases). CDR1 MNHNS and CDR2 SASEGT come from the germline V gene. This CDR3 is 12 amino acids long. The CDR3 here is CTNLGGGYGYTF. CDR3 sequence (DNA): TGTACTAACCTCGGGGGGGGCTATGGCTACACCTTC.

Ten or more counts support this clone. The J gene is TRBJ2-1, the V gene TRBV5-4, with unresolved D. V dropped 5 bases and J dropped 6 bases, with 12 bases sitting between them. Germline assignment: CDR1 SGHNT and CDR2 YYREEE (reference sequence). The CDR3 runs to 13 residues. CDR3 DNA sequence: TGTGCCAGCAGTCGATCAGGTGCCAATGAGCAGTTCTTC. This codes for CASSRSGANEQFF.

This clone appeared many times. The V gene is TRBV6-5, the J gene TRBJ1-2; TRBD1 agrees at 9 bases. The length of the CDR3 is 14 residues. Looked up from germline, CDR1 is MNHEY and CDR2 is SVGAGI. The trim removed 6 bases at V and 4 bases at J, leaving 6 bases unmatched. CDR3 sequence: CASRRTGVGYGYTF. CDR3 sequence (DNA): TGTGCCAGCAGGCGGACAGGGGTGGGCTATGGCTACACCTTC.

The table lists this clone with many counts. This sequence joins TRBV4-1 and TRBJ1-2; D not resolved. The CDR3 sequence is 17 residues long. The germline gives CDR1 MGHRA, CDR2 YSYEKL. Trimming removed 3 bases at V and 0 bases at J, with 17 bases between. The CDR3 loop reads CASSQIGLRRANYGYTF. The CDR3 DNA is TGCGCCAGCAGCCAGATAGGACTGAGAAGAGCTAACTATGGCTACACCTTC.

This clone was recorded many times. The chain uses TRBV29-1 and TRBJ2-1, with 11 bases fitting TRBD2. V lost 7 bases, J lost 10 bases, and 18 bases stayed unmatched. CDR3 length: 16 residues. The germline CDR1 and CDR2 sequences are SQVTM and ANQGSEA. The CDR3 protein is CSAGQFSGRAEGEQFF. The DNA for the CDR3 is TGCAGCGCTGGGCAATTTAGCGGGAGGGCCGAAGGGGAGCAGTTCTTC.

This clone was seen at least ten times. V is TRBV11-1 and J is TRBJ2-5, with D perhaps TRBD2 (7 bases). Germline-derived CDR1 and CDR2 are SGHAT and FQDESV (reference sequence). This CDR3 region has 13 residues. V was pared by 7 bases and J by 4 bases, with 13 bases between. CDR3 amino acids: CASTRGGGETQYF. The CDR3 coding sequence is TGTGCCAGCACACGGGGAGGGGGAGAGACCCAGTACTTC.

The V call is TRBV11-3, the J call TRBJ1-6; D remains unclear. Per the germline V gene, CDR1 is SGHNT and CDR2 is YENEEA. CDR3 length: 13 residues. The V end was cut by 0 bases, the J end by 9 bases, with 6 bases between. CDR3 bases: TGTGCCAGCAGCTTAGATTTCTCTTCACCCCTCCACTTT. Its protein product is CASSLDFSSPLHF.

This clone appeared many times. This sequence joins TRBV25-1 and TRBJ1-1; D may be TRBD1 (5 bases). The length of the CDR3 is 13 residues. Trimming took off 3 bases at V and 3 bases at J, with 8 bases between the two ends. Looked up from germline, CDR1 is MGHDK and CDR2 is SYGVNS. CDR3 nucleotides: TGTGCCAGCAGTGATGGGACTTACACTGAAGCTTTCTTT. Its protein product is CASSDGTYTEAFF.

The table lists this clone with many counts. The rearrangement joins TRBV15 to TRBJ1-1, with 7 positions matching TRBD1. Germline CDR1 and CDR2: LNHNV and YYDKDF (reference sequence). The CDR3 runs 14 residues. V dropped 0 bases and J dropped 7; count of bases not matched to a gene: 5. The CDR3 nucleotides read TGTGCCACCAGCAGAGATTCGGGACAGCTTGAAGCTTTCTTT. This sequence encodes CATSRDSGQLEAFF. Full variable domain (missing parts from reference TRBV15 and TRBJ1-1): DAMVIQNPRYQVTQFGKPVTLSCSQTLNHNVMYWYQQKSSQAPKLLFHYYDKDFNNEADTPDNFQSRRPNTSFCFLDIRSPGLGDTAMYLCATSRDSGQLEAFFGQGTRLTVV.

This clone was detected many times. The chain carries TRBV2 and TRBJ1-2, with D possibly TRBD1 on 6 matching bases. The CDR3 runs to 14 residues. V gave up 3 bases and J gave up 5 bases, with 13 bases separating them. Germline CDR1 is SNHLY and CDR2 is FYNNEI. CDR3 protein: CASSEQGTRYGYTF. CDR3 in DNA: TGTGCCAGCAGTGAGCAGGGGACTAGGTATGGCTACACCTTC.

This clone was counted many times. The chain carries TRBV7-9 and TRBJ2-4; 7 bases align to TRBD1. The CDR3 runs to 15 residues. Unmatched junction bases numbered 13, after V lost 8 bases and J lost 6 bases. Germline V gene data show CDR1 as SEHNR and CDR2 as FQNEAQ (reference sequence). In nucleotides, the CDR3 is TGTGCCAGCGGAAAAGAGGGGGCGCTGAGAAACATTCAGTACTTC. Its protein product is CASGKEGALRNIQYF.

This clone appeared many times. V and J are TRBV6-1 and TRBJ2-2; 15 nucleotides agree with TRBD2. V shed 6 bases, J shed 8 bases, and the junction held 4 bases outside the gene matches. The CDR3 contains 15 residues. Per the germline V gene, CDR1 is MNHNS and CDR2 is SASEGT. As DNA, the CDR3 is TGTGCCAGCAGGGGGACTAGCGGGGGGATAGGGGAGCTGTTTTTT. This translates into CASRGTSGGIGELFF.

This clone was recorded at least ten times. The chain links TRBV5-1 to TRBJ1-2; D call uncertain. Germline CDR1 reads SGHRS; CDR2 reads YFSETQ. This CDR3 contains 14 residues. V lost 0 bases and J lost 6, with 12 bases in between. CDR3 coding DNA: TGCGCCAGCAGCTTGGTAGCTATGGGTAATGGCTACACCTTC. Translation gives CASSLVAMGNGYTF. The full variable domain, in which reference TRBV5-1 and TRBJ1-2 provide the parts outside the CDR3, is KAGVTQTPRYLIKTRGQQVTLSCSPISGHRSVSWYQQTPGQGLQFLFEYFSETQRNKGNFPGRFSGRQFSNSRSEMNVSTLELGDSALYLCASSLVAMGNGYTFGSGTRLTVV.

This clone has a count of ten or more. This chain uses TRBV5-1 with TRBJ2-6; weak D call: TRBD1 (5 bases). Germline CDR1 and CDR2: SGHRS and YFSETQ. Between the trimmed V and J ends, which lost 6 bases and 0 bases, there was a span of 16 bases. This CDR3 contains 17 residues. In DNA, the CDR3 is TGCGCCAGCAACCTACTCGCAAGGGGCTCTGGGGCCAACGTCCTGACTTTC. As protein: CASNLLARGSGANVLTF.

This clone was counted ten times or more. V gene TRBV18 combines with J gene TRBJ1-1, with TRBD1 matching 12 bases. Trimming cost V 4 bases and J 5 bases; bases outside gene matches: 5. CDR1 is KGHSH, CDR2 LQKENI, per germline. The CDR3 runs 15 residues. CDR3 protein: CASSRDRGLGTEAFF. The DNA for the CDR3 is TGTGCCAGCTCACGGGACAGGGGGCTAGGGACTGAAGCTTTCTTT. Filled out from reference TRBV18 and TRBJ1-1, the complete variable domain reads NAGVMQNPRHLVRRRGQEARLRCSPMKGHSHVYWYRQLPEEGLKFMVYLQKENIIDESGMPKERFSAEFPKEGPSILRIQQVVRGDSAAYFCASSRDRGLGTEAFFGQGTRLTVV.

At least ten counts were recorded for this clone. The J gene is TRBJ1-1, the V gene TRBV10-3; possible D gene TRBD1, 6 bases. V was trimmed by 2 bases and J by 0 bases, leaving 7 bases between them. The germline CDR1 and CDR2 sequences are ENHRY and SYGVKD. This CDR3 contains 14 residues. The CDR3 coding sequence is TGTGCCATCAGTGAGCGGGACATGAACACTGAAGCTTTCTTT. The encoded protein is CAISERDMNTEAFF.

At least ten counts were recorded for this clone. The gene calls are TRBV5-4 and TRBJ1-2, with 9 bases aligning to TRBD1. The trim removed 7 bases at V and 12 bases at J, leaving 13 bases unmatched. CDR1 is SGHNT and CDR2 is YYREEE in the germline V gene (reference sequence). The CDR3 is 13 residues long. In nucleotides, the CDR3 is TGTGCCAGCCGCCGGGACAGGGATGGGGTGGACACCTTC. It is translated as CASRRDRDGVDTF.

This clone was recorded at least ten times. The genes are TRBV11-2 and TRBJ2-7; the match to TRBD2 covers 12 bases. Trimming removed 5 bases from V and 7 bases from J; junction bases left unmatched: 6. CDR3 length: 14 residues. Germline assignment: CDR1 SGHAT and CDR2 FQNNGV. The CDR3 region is CASSLAGGPGEQYF. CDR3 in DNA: TGTGCCAGCAGCCTAGCGGGAGGGCCGGGGGAGCAGTACTTC.

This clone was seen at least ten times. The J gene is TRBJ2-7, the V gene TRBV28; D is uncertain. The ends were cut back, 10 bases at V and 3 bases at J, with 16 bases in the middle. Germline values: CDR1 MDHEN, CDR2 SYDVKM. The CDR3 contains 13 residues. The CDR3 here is CATLNGGGYEQYF. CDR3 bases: TGTGCCACCCTCAACGGCGGTGGCTACGAGCAGTACTTC. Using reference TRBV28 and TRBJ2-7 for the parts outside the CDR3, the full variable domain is DVKVTQSSRYLVKRTGEKVFLECVQDMDHENMFWYRQDPGLGLRLIYFSYDVKMKEKGDIPEGYSVSREKKERFSLILESASTNQTSMYLCATLNGGGYEQYFGPGTRLTVT.

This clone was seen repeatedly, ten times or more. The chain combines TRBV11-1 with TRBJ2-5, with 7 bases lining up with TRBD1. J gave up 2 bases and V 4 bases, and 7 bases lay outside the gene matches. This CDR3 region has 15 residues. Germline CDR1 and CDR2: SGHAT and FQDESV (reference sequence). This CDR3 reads CASSYLGQIQETQYF. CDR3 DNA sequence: TGTGCCAGCAGCTACCTGGGACAGATACAAGAGACCCAGTACTTC.

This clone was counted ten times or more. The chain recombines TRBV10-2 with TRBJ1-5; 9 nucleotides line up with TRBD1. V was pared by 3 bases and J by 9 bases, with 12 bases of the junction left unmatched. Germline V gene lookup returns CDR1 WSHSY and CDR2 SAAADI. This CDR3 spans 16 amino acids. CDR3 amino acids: CASSDTGTGYLRPQHF. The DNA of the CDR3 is TGCGCCAGCAGTGATACCGGGACAGGGTACCTTCGGCCCCAGCATTTT.

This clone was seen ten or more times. The CDR3 loop reads CASSQGTGGSYEQYF. CDR3 in DNA: TGTGCCAGCAGCCAAGGTACGGGAGGTTCCTACGAGCAGTACTTC. This rearrangement joins TRBV14 to TRBJ2-7; 7 bases match TRBD2. V was clipped by 1 base and J by 1 base; unmatched bases: 4. The CDR3 spans 15 residues. Germline CDR1 reads SGHDN; CDR2 reads FVKESK.

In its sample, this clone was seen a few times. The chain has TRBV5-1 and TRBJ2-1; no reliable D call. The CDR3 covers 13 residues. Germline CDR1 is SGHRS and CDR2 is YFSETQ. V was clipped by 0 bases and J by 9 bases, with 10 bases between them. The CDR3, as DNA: TGCGCCAGCAGCTTGGCCCCGAACAGTGAGCAGTTCTTC. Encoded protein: CASSLAPNSEQFF.

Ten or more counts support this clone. CDR3 loop: CASSLVGGGLSTDTQYF. The CDR3, as DNA: TGTGCCAGCAGCTTGGTCGGAGGGGGACTAAGCACAGATACGCAGTATTTT. V is TRBV5-5 and J is TRBJ2-3; D might be TRBD2 (7 bases). CDR1 is SGHKS and CDR2 is YYEKEE in the germline V gene (reference sequence). Between the trimmed V and J ends, which lost 0 bases and 0 bases, there was a span of 14 bases. The CDR3 is made up of 17 amino acids.

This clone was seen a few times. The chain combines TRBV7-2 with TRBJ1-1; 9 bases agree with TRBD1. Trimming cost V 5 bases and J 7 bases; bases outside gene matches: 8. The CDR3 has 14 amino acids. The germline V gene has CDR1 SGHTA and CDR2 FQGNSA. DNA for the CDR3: TGTGCCAGCAGCGGCCGGACAGGGGCGGGTGAAGCTTTCTTT. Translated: CASSGRTGAGEAFF.

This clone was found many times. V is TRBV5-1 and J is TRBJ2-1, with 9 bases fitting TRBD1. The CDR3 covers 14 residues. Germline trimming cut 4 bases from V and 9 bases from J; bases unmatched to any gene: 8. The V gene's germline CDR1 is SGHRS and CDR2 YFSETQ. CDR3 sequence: CASSTGTGMAEQFF. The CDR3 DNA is TGCGCCAGCAGCACCGGGACAGGGATGGCTGAGCAGTTCTTC.

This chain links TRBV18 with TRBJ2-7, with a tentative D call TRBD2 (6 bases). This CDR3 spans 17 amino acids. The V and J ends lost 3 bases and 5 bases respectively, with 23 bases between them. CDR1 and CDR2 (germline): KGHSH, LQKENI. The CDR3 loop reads CASSPMSKGGGPHEQYF. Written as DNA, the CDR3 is TGTGCCAGCTCACCCATGTCAAAGGGAGGAGGACCGCACGAGCAGTACTTC.